The next 2 T cell receptor beta chains were all read from a single sample in a study of vaccination and CD4 T cells after COVID-19. Sequenced with the Oncomine TCR Beta short-read assay was DNA taken from cultured CD4+ T cells. TCRdb fed the PCR reads into MiXCR, producing one record per CDR3 protein. The sample lists 15,000 or so distinct CDR3 sequences, around 48% occurring once. Their antigens are not known. Stated treatment: roughly ten-day PBMC culture with coronavirus spike peptide pools or control peptides (ViraFEST assay). The sequenced sample was CD4+ T cells from blood, cultured in vitro, obtained before SARS-CoV-2 vaccination. These receptors came from a human donor who had recovered from COVID-19.

In its sample, this clonotype was seen a few times. The chain uses TRBV7-9 and TRBJ1-1; D may be TRBD1 (5 bases). CDR3 length equals 14 residues. Germline V gene lookup returns CDR1 SEHNR and CDR2 FQNEAQ (reference sequence). Trimming left V 4 bases short and J 4 bases short, with 13 bases between. CDR3 amino acids: CASSWGREGTEAFF. CDR3 nucleotide sequence: TGTGCCAGCAGCTGGGGGAGAGAGGGCACTGAAGCTTTCTTT. The whole variable domain, filled in from reference TRBV7-9 and TRBJ1-1, reads DTGVSQNPRHKITKRGQNVTFRCDPISEHNRLYWYRQTLGQGPEFLTYFQNEAQLEKSRLLSDRFSAERPKGSFSTLEIQRTEQGDSAMYLCASSWGREGTEAFFGQGTRLTVV.

CDR3 in DNA: TGTGCCAGCAGTAACAGGGTTGGTGGCTACACCTTC. It specifies CASSNRVGGYTF. The V call is TRBV6-1, the J call TRBJ1-2; D possibly corresponds to TRBD1 (6 bases). V lost 5 bases and J lost 7, with 11 bases in between. Looked up from germline, CDR1 is MNHNS and CDR2 is SASEGT. The CDR3 is 12 residues long.